The following is a T cell receptor beta chain sequence with its context. Antigen specificity is unknown. Donors had nominal health at sampling but likely had unrecorded immune exposures. The data originate from a study of cytomegalovirus exposure and HLA in healthy donors. Study summary: A prior study identified approximately 120 million unique TCR beta sequences from about 179 million T cells.

PCR primers comprised 60 Vbeta and 13 Jbeta primers. TCRdb's table, derived via immunoSEQ multiplex PCR, lists solely in-frame clones and lacks some. This table has some 170,000 clones, over 60% appearing once. Study-level findings and limits: Association of a missense DCLRE1C variant with TCR beta V- and J-gene trimming was reported in a later analysis.

The specimen sequenced was PBMCs. The clonotype was recovered from a woman aged 25 to 39 in good health and CMV-seronegative.

CDR3 sequence: CASSSSSGSPSYEQYF. The CDR3 region has the DNA TGTGCCAGCAGTTCGTCTAGCGGAAGTCCTTCCTACGAGCAGTACTTC. The genes are TRBV6-6 and TRBJ2-5; 7 bases agree with TRBD2. The closer fit of TRBJ2-7 to the DNA end suggests the J call may be wrong. The germline gives CDR1 MNHNY, CDR2 SVGAGI (reference sequence). The CDR3 has 16 amino acids.